This note documents a single TCR beta chain sequence. The sample originates from a study of T cell responses to AZD1222 COVID-19 vaccine. V lost 5 bases to trimming and J lost 4 bases; unmatched junction nucleotides: 7. Germline loops: CDR1 MNHEY, CDR2 SVGEGT. The CDR3 is 14 residues long. The assay was immunoSEQ multiplex PCR, and TCRdb's table has in-frame clones only and misses some. Of around 30,000 clones in the sample, about 89% were seen once. This sample comprised peripheral blood, obtained on day 0 of AZD1222 vaccination. The clonotype comes from an adult in good health. The V call is TRBV6-2 or TRBV6-3, the J call TRBJ1-1; TRBD1 matches 7 bases. CDR3 loop: CASSATGVVTEAFF. For the CDR3, the DNA is TGTGCCAGCAGTGCCACAGGGGTGGTCACTGAAGCTTTCTTT.